A single sample gave rise to the 23 T cell receptor beta chains below, sequenced in a study of blood T cell repertoires in COVID-19. Libraries were prepared by immunoSEQ multiplex PCR; TCRdb keeps only in-frame clonotypes and omits some of them. The table records 150,000 to 200,000 clones, roughly 82% of them present only once. Sequenced input: PBMCs or T cells enriched from blood (not recorded which). The receptors come from a man aged 50 to 59 who had recovered from COVID-19.

The genes are TRBV5-1 and TRBJ2-5; 8 bases are a match to TRBD2. CDR1 and CDR2 from the germline V gene are SGHRS and YFSETQ. The CDR3 contains 14 residues. Losses at the gene ends were 2 bases for V and 6 bases for J; bases not matched to a gene: 6. In DNA form, the CDR3 reads TGCGCCAGCAGCTTTAGCCGGGAGGGCCAGACCCAGTACTTC. Its translation is CASSFSREGQTQYF.

Note on this clone: The sample carries other DNA sequences with the same CDR3. This chain links TRBV7-2 with TRBJ2-3; a weak D match, TRBD2 (6 bases). The V and J ends lost 5 bases and 5 bases respectively, with 11 bases between them. CDR3 size: 13 residues. Germline-derived CDR1 and CDR2 are SGHTA and FQGNSA. The CDR3 is CASSTGLKDTQYF. CDR3 DNA sequence: TGTGCCAGCAGCACCGGACTAAAAGATACGCAGTATTTT.

The chain has TRBV4-1 and TRBJ1-4, with D unresolved. The CDR3 runs to 14 residues. CDR1 is MGHRA and CDR2 is YSYEKL in the germline V gene. V lost 2 bases to trimming and J lost 6 bases, with 10 bases between them. CDR3 in DNA: TGCGCCAGCAGCCAATTACAGATAGATGAAAAACTGTTTTTT. Translating it yields CASSQLQIDEKLFF.

The chain links TRBV30 to TRBJ1-3; D call uncertain. Looked up from germline, CDR1 is GTSNPN and CDR2 is SVGIG (reference sequence). The CDR3 is 12 residues long. Deletions cut 2 bases from V and 4 bases from J, with 6 bases between. CDR3 sequence (DNA): TGTGCCTGGAGTCAACTGGGAAACACCATATATTTT. This codes for CAWSQLGNTIYF.

V usage is TRBV10-3 and J usage is TRBJ1-2; 9 nucleotides line up with TRBD1. Trimming took 10 bases from V and 8 from J; bases not matched to a gene: 14. The CDR3 covers 14 residues. Germline CDR1 reads ENHRY; CDR2 reads SYGVKD. This CDR3 reads CATRSGDRAWGYTF. In DNA form, the CDR3 reads TGTGCCACCCGGTCCGGGGACAGGGCTTGGGGCTACACCTTC.

This clone was recorded only once. The CDR3 protein is CASSWSSAGTAYEQYF. CDR3 DNA sequence: TGTGCCAGCAGTTGGTCATCGGCGGGTACAGCTTACGAGCAGTACTTC. This chain joins TRBV27 and TRBJ2-7, with D possibly matching TRBD2 (5 bases). The germline V gene encodes CDR1 MNHEY and CDR2 SMNVEV (reference sequence). Trimming removed 4 bases from V and 4 bases from J, with 20 bases in between. This CDR3 is 16 amino acids long.

This sequence joins TRBV4-1 and TRBJ1-4; possibly TRBD1 for D (6 bases). This CDR3 is 18 amino acids long. Trimming stripped 1 base from V and 6 bases from J, with 21 bases between. Germline values: CDR1 MGHRA, CDR2 YSYEKL. In DNA, the CDR3 is TGCGCCAGCAGCCAAGGGTTATTTTCCAGGGGTCTGGATGAAAAACTGTTTTTT. It yields the protein CASSQGLFSRGLDEKLFF.

The CDR3 protein is CASSPIDRTDSPLHF. CDR3 sequence (DNA): TGTGCCAGCAGCCCAATCGACAGAACTGACTCACCCCTCCACTTT. This chain uses TRBV25-1 with TRBJ1-6; possible D gene TRBD1, 5 bases. The germline V gene has CDR1 MGHDK and CDR2 SYGVNS. The CDR3 sequence is 15 residues long. V lost 6 bases, J lost 10 bases, and 19 bases lay in between.

The chain uses TRBV30 and TRBJ2-7; 9 positions match TRBD1. The CDR3 is 14 amino acids. Germline trimming cut 2 bases from V and 1 base from J; bases unmatched to any gene: 3. Germline V gene lookup returns CDR1 GTSNPN and CDR2 SVGIG (reference sequence). DNA of the CDR3: TGTGCCTGGAGTAGGGGGACAGGGTCCTACGAGCAGTACTTC. It translates to CAWSRGTGSYEQYF.

The CDR3 spells CASSLGFDEQFF. CDR3 sequence (DNA): TGTGCCAGCAGCCTGGGCTTTGATGAGCAGTTCTTC. The rearrangement links TRBV4-2 to TRBJ2-1; unclear D gene. The V end lost 4 bases, the J end lost 8 bases, and 9 bases lay between the germline ends. Germline assignment: CDR1 LGHNA and CDR2 YNFKEQ. CDR3 size: 12 residues.

The rearrangement joins TRBV6-1 to TRBJ2-1; D call uncertain. The CDR3 runs 12 residues. V was cut by 3 bases and J by 9 bases, with 9 bases left in between. Germline assignment: CDR1 MNHNS and CDR2 SASEGT. The CDR3 sequence is CASSDPWSEQFF. The CDR3 DNA sequence: TGTGCCAGCAGTGACCCTTGGAGTGAGCAGTTCTTC.

This chain connects TRBV7-6 to TRBJ1-1; D not resolved. The V gene lost 1 base and the J gene lost 3 bases, with 18 bases spanning the gap. CDR1 is SGHVS, CDR2 FNYEAQ, per germline. This CDR3 is built from 17 residues. CDR3 sequence: CASSLDNSGNKYTEAFF. The CDR3, as DNA: TGTGCCAGCAGCTTAGATAACAGCGGAAATAAGTACACTGAAGCTTTCTTT.

The chain recombines TRBV7-9 with TRBJ1-3; 10 nucleotides align to TRBD1. This CDR3 is built from 19 residues. CDR1 and CDR2 (germline): SEHNR, FQNEAQ (reference sequence). Trimming removed 4 bases from V and 3 bases from J; junction bases left unmatched: 15. The CDR3 nucleotides are TGTGCCAGCAGCTCCTATCCCGGGACAGGGGAACGTTTTGGAAACACCATATATTTT. Amino acid sequence: CASSSYPGTGERFGNTIYF.

The rearrangement uses TRBV6-6 and TRBJ2-2, with D maybe TRBD1 (6 bases). Trimming took off 5 bases at V and 0 bases at J, with 16 bases between the two ends. CDR1 is MNHNY and CDR2 is SVGAGI in the germline V gene (reference sequence). This CDR3 region has 17 residues. CDR3 region: CASSPFFTGSNTGELFF. The DNA of the CDR3 is TGTGCCAGCAGTCCTTTCTTTACAGGGTCGAACACCGGGGAGCTGTTTTTT.

The rearrangement uses TRBV2 and TRBJ1-5; a weak D match, TRBD1 (5 bases). Deletions cut 8 bases from V and 0 bases from J, with 11 bases between. Germline CDR1 reads SNHLY; CDR2 reads FYNNEI. The CDR3 consists of 14 residues. The CDR3: CASRWGDSNQPQHF. CDR3 in DNA: TGTGCCAGCCGTTGGGGGGATAGCAATCAGCCCCAGCATTTT.

The V gene is TRBV5-1, the J gene TRBJ2-1, with TRBD2 matching over 10 bases. The CDR3 contains 18 residues. J lost 5 bases, V lost 2 bases, and 13 bases had no gene match. Germline values: CDR1 SGHRS, CDR2 YFSETQ. The CDR3 DNA reads TGCGCCAGCAGCTTCCCTAGCGGGAGTCCGCTCCCTGACAATGAGCAGTTCTTC. Its protein product is CASSFPSGSPLPDNEQFF.

This clone was counted between two and nine times. V usage is TRBV3-1 (or the pseudogene TRBV3-2) and J usage is TRBJ1-1; D may be TRBD1 (6 bases). Per the germline V gene, CDR1 is LGHDT and CDR2 is YNNKEL (reference sequence). This CDR3 has 13 amino acids. The V and J ends lost 1 base and 8 bases respectively, with 11 bases between them. CDR3 region: CASSQAYGGEAFF. In nucleotides, the CDR3 is TGTGCCAGCAGCCAAGCTTATGGGGGCGAAGCTTTCTTT.

V gene TRBV6-5 combines with J gene TRBJ1-1; a possible D gene is TRBD1 (5 bases). This CDR3 spans 12 amino acids. Trimming stripped 5 bases from V and 7 bases from J, with 11 bases between. Per the germline V gene, CDR1 is MNHEY and CDR2 is SVGAGI. The CDR3 DNA sequence: TGTGCCAGCAGTCCCCAGGGCATTGAAGCTTTCTTT. It codes for CASSPQGIEAFF.

The chain recombines TRBV19 with TRBJ2-5; a possible D gene is TRBD2 (6 bases). Trimming cost V 6 bases and J 2 bases, with 19 bases left between them. Germline lookup yields CDR1 LNHDA and CDR2 SQIVND (reference sequence). CDR3 size: 16 residues. CDR3 coding DNA: TGTGCCAGTAGCCTCGGGAGCCTAGGAAGTCAAGAGACCCAGTACTTC. Translated: CASSLGSLGSQETQYF. Combining the CDR3 with reference TRBV19 and TRBJ2-5 gives the whole variable domain DGGITQSPKYLFRKEGQNVTLSCEQNLNHDAMYWYRQDPGQGLRLIYYSQIVNDFQKGDIAEGYSVSREKKESFPLTVTSAQKNPTAFYLCASSLGSLGSQETQYFGPGTRLLVL.

The rearrangement links TRBV18 to TRBJ1-2; 9 nucleotides agree with TRBD1. V lost 6 bases to trimming and J lost 8 bases; unmatched junction nucleotides: 13. The CDR3 runs 15 residues. Looked up from germline, CDR1 is KGHSH and CDR2 is LQKENI. The CDR3 protein is CASSGKSGQGSGYTF. CDR3 nucleotides: TGTGCCAGCTCCGGTAAATCGGGACAGGGTTCCGGCTACACCTTC.

This sequence joins TRBV28 and TRBJ2-5; 8 bases are shared with TRBD2. The CDR3 consists of 16 residues. V lost 5 bases to trimming and J lost 3 bases; unmatched junction nucleotides: 11. The germline CDR1 and CDR2 sequences are MDHEN and SYDVKM. CDR3 protein: CASSPGGAGVEETQYF. CDR3 DNA sequence: TGTGCCAGCAGTCCTGGGGGAGCGGGAGTGGAAGAGACCCAGTACTTC. Full variable domain (missing parts from reference TRBV28 and TRBJ2-5): DVKVTQSSRYLVKRTGEKVFLECVQDMDHENMFWYRQDPGLGLRLIYFSYDVKMKEKGDIPEGYSVSREKKERFSLILESASTNQTSMYLCASSPGGAGVEETQYFGPGTRLLVL.

As regards this clone: The sample carries other DNA sequences with the same CDR3. The chain has TRBV19 and TRBJ1-5; the D gene is possibly TRBD1 (6 bases). This CDR3 has 15 residues. V shed 5 bases and J shed 4 bases, with 15 bases lying between them. In germline, CDR1 is LNHDA, CDR2 SQIVND (reference sequence). The CDR3: CASSVNRDRNQPQHF. The CDR3 DNA follows: TGTGCCAGTAGTGTAAACAGGGATCGGAATCAGCCCCAGCATTTT.

This clone was observed once. The chain joins TRBV19 to TRBJ1-1, with D unresolved. The V end was cut by 5 bases, the J end by 1 base, with 11 bases between. Germline-derived CDR1 and CDR2 are LNHDA and SQIVND (reference sequence). The CDR3 runs to 14 residues. The CDR3 nucleotides are TGTGCCAGTAGTGTTCTTGCTACGAACACTGAAGCTTTCTTT. Amino acids: CASSVLATNTEAFF. Filled out from reference TRBV19 and TRBJ1-1, the complete variable domain reads DGGITQSPKYLFRKEGQNVTLSCEQNLNHDAMYWYRQDPGQGLRLIYYSQIVNDFQKGDIAEGYSVSREKKESFPLTVTSAQKNPTAFYLCASSVLATNTEAFFGQGTRLTVV.